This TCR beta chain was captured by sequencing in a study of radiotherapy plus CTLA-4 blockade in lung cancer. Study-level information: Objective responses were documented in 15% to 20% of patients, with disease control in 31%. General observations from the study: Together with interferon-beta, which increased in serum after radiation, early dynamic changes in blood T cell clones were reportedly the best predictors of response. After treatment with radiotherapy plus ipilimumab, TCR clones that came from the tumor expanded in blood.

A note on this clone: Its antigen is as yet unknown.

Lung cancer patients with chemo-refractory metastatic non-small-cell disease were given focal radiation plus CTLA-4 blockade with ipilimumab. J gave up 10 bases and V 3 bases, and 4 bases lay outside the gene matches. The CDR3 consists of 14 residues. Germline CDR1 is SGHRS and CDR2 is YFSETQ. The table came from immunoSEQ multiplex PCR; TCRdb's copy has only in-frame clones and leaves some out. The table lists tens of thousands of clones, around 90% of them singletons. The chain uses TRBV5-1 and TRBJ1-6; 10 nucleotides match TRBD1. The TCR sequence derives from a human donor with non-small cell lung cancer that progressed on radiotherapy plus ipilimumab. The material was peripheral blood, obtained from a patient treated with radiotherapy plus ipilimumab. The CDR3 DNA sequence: TGCGCCAGCAGCTCGACAGGGGGCAGCTCACCCCTCCACTTT. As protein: CASSSTGGSSPLHF.